What follows is one TCR beta chain and its context. The V gene lost 2 bases and the J gene lost 6 bases, with 20 bases spanning the gap. This CDR3 comprises 15 residues. The germline V gene encodes CDR1 GTSNPN and CDR2 SVGIG (reference sequence). The data were taken from a study of OX40 agonist ivuxolimab in advanced cancers. About the research overall: Ivuxolimab, which patients received intravenously every 2 weeks, was dosed at 0.01 to 10 mg/kg.

Assay: immunoSEQ multiplex PCR; the TCRdb copy retains only in-frame clones and omits some. The data contain about 53,000 clones, less than 85% of them singletons. The V call is TRBV30, the J call TRBJ2-7; possibly TRBD2 for D (6 bases). This receptor was taken from an adult with an advanced solid tumor such as melanoma, head and neck, liver or kidney cancer. The input for sequencing was CD4+ or CD8+ T cells sorted from blood, taken in a trial of the OX40 agonist ivuxolimab. For the CDR3, the DNA is TGTGCCTGGAGTCCCGGGGGATTTGCTTTACGCGAGCAGTACTTC. Amino acid sequence: CAWSPGGFALREQYF.